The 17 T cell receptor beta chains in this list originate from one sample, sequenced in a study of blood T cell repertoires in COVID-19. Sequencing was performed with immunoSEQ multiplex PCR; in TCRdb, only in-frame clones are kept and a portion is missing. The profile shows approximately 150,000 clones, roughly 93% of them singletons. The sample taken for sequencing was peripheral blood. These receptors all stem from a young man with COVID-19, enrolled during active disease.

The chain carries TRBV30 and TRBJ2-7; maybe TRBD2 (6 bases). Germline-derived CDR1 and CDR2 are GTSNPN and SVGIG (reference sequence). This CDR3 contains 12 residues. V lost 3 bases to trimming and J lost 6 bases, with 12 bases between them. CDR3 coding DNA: TGTGCCTGGAGCCCGCGGGGCCTCGAGCAGTACTTC. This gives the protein CAWSPRGLEQYF.

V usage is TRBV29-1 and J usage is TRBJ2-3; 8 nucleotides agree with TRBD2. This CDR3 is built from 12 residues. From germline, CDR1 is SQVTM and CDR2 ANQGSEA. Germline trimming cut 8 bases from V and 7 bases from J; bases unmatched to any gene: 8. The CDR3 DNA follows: TGCAGCTCCCTTCGGGAGGGTAATACGCAGTATTTT. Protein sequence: CSSLREGNTQYF.

The CDR3 loop reads CASSQEQGEDCEQYF. CDR3 DNA: TGCGCCAGCAGCCAAGAACAAGGGGAGGACTGCGAGCAGTACTTC. The chain links TRBV4-3 to TRBJ2-7, with a weak D call TRBD2 (6 bases). Germline loops: CDR1 LGHNA, CDR2 YSLEER. The CDR3 runs to 15 residues. V was trimmed by 0 bases and J by 6 bases, leaving 15 bases between them.

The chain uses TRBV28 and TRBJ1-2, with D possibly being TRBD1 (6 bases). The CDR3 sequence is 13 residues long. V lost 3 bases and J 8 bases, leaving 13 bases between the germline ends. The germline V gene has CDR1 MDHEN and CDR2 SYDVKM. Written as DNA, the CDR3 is TGTGCCAGCAGTTTTTCTCAGGGGCGCGGCTACACCTTC. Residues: CASSFSQGRGYTF.

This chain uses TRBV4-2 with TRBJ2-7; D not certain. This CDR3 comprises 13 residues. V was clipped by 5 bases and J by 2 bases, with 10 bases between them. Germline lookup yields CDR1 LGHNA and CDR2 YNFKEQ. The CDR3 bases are TGTGCCAGCAGCGAAACAGAGCCCTACGAGCAGTACTTC. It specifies CASSETEPYEQYF.

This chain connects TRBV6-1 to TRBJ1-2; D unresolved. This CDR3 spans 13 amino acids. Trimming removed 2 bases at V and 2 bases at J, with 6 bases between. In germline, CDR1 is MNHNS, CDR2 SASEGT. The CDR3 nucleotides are TGTGCCAGCAGTGAACTTCGGAACTATGGCTACACCTTC. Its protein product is CASSELRNYGYTF.

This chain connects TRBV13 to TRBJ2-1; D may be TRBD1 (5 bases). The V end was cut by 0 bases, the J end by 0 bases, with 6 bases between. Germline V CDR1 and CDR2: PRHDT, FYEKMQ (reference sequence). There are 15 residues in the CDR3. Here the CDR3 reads CASSLGGHSYNEQFF. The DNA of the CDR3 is TGTGCCAGCAGCTTAGGGGGGCACTCCTACAATGAGCAGTTCTTC.

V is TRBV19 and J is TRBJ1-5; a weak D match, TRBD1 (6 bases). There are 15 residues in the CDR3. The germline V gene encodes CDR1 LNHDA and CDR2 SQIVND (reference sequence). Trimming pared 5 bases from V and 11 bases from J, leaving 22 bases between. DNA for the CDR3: TGTGCCAGTAGTCCGCGGACAGCCGTCGTGGGGGCCCAGCATTTT. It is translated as CASSPRTAVVGAQHF. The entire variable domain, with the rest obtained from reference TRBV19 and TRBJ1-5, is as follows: DGGITQSPKYLFRKEGQNVTLSCEQNLNHDAMYWYRQDPGQGLRLIYYSQIVNDFQKGDIAEGYSVSREKKESFPLTVTSAQKNPTAFYLCASSPRTAVVGAQHFGDGTRLSIL.

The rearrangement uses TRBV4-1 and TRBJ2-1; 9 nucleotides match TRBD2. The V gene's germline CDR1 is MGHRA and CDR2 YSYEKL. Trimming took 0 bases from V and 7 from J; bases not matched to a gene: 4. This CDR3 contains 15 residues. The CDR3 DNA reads TGCGCCAGCAGCCAAGAAGGAACTAGCGGGAATGAGCAGTTCTTC. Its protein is CASSQEGTSGNEQFF.

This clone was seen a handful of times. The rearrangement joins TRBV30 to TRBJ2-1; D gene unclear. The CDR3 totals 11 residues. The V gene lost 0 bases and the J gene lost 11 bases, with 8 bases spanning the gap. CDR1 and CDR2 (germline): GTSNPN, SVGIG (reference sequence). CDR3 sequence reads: CAWSVIAKQFF. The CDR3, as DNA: TGTGCCTGGAGTGTAATCGCGAAGCAGTTCTTC.

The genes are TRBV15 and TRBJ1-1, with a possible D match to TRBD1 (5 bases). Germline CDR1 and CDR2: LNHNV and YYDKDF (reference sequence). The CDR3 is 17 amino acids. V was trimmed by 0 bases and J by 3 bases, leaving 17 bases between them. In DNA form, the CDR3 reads TGTGCCACCAGCAGAGATCGGGAGTTGAGGGGAGACACTGAAGCTTTCTTT. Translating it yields CATSRDRELRGDTEAFF.

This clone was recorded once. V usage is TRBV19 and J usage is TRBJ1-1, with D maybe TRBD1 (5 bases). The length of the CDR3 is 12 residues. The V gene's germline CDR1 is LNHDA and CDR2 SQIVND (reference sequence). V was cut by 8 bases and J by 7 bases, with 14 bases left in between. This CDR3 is CASRRGIGEAFF. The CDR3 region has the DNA TGTGCCAGTCGGAGGGGTATCGGTGAAGCTTTCTTT.

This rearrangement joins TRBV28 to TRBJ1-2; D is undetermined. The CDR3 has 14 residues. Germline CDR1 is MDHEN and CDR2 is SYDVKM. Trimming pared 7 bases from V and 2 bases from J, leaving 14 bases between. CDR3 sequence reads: CASTPREGNYGYTF. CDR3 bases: TGTGCCAGCACCCCCCGAGAGGGAAACTATGGCTACACCTTC.

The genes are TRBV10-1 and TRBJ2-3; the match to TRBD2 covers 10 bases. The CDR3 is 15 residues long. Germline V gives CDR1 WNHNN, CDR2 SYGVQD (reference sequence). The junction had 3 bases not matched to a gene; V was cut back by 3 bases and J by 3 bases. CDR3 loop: CASSESSGSTDTQYF. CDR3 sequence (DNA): TGCGCCAGCAGTGAATCTAGCGGGAGTACAGATACGCAGTATTTT.

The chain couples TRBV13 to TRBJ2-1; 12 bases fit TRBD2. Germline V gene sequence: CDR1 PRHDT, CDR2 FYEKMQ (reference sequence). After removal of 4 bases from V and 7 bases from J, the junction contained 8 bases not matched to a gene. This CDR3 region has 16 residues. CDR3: CASSSASGRAQNEQFF. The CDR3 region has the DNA TGTGCCAGCAGCTCGGCTAGCGGGAGGGCTCAAAATGAGCAGTTCTTC.

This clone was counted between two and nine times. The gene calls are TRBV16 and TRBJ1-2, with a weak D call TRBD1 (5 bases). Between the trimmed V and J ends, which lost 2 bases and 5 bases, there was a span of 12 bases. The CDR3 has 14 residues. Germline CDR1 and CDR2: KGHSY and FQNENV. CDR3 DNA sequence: TGTGCCAGCAGCCAACAGGGAAGACCATATGGCTACACCTTC. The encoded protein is CASSQQGRPYGYTF.

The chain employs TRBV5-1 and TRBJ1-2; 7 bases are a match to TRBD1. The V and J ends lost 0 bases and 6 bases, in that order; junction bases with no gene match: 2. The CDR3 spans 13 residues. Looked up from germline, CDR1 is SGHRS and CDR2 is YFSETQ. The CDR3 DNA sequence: TGCGCCAGCAGCTTGGGGGACAGACATGGCTACACCTTC. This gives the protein CASSLGDRHGYTF.